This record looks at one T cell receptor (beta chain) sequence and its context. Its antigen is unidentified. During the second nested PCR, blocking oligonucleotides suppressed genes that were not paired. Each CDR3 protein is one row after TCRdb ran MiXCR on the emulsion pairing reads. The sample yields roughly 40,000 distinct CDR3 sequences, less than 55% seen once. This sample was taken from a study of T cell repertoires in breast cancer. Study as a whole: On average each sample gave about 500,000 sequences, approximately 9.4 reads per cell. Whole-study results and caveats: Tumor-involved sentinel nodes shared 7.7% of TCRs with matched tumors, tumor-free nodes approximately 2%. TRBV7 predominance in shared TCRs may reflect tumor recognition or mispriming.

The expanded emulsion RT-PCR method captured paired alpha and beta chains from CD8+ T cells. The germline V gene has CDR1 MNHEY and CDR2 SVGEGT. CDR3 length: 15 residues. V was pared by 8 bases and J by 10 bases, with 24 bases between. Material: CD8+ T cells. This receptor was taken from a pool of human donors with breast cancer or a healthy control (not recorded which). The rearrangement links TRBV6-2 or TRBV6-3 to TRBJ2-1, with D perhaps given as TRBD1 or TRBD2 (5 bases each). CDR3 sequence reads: CASSQGRDGRNEQFF. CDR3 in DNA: TGTGCCAGCTCCCAGGGACGGGACGGACGAAACGAGCAGTTCTTC.